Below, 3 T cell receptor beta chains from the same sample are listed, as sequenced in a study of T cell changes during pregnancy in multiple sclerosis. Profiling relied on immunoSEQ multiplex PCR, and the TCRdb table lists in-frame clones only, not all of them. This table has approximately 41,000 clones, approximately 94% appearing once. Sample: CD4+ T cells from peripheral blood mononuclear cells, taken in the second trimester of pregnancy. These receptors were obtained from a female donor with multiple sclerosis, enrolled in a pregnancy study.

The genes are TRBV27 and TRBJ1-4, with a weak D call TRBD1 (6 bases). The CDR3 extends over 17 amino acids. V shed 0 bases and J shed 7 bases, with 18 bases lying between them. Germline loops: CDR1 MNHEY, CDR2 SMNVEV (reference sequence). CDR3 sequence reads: CASSLSGAHHGGEKLFF. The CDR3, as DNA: TGTGCCAGCAGTTTATCGGGGGCCCATCACGGCGGTGAAAAACTGTTTTTT.

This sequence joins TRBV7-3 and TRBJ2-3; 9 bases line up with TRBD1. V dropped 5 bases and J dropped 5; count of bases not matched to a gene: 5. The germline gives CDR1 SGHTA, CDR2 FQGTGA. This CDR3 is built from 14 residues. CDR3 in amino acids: CASSLTGGRDTQYF. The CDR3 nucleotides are TGTGCCAGCAGCCTGACAGGGGGAAGAGATACGCAGTATTTT. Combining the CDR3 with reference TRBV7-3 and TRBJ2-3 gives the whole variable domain GAGVSQTPSNKVTEKGKYVELRCDPISGHTALYWYRQSLGQGPEFLIYFQGTGAADDSGLPNDRFFAVRPEGSVSTLKIQRTERGDSAVYLCASSLTGGRDTQYFGPGTRLTVL.

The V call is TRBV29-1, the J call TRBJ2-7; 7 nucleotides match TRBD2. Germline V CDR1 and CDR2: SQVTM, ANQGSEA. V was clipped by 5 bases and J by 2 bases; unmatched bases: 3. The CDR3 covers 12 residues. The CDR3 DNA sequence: TGCAGCGTTAGGGAGGGACCCTACGAGCAGTACTTC. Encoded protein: CSVREGPYEQYF.